The clone carrying this T cell receptor (beta chain) was found a few times. The data were produced by immunoSEQ multiplex PCR, yet TCRdb's version contains in-frame clones alone and is incomplete. The sample consists of about 83,000 clones, more than 60% of them appearing once. These data come from a study of radiotherapy plus CTLA-4 blockade in lung cancer. Germline V lookup: CDR1 LNHDA, CDR2 SQIVND (reference sequence). This CDR3 comprises 17 residues. Trimming took 0 bases from V and 3 from J, leaving 15 bases between them. Participants had chemo-refractory metastatic non-small-cell lung cancer and were treated with focal radiation plus ipilimumab CTLA-4 blockade.

This chain links TRBV19 with TRBJ2-1; a possible D gene is TRBD2 (7 bases). Sample: peripheral blood, taken from a patient treated with radiotherapy plus ipilimumab. This sequence was found in a human donor with non-small cell lung cancer who had a partial response to radiotherapy plus ipilimumab. Some clones in this sample may be carry-over from other donors' samples. CDR3 amino acids: CASSIDQGGGLYNEQFF. Written as DNA, the CDR3 is TGTGCCAGTAGTATAGATCAGGGCGGGGGCCTCTACAATGAGCAGTTCTTC.